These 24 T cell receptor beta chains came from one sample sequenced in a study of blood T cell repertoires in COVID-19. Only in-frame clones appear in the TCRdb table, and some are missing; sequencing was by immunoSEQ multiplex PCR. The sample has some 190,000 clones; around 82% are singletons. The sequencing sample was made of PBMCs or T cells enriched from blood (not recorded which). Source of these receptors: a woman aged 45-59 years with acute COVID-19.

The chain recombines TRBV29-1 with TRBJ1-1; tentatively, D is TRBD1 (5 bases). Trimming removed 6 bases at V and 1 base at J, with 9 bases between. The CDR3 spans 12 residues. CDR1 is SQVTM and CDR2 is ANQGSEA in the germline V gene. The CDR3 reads CSVLGQNTEAFF. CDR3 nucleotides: TGCAGCGTCTTAGGACAGAACACTGAAGCTTTCTTT.

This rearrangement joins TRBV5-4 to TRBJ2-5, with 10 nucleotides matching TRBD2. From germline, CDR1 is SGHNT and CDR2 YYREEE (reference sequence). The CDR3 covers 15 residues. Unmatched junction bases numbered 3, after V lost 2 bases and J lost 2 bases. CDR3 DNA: TGTGCCAGCAGCTTAGGACTAGCGGAACAAGAGACCCAGTACTTC. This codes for CASSLGLAEQETQYF.

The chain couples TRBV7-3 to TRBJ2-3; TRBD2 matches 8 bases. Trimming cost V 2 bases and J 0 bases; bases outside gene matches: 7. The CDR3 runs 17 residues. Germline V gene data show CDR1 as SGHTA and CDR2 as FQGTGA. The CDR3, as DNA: TGTGCCAGCAGCTTAGGAGTAGCGGGGTCTAGCACAGATACGCAGTATTTT. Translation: CASSLGVAGSSTDTQYF.

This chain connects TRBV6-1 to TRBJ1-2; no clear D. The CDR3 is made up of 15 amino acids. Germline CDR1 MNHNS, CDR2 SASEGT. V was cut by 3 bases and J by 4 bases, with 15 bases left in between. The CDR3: CASSERGRAPYGYTF. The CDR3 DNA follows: TGTGCCAGCAGTGAGAGAGGCAGAGCTCCCTATGGCTACACCTTC.

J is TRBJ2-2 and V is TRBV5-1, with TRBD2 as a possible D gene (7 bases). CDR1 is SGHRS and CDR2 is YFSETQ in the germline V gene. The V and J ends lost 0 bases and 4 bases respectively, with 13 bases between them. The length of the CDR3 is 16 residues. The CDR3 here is CASSLGGGASTGELFF. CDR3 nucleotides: TGCGCCAGCAGCTTGGGAGGGGGGGCGAGCACCGGGGAGCTGTTTTTT.

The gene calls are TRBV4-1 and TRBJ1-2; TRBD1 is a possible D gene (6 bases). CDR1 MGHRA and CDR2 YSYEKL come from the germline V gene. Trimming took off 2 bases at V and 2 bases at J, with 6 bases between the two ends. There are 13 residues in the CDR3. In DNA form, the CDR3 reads TGCGCCAGCAGCCAACAGGGGAACTATGGCTACACCTTC. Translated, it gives CASSQQGNYGYTF.

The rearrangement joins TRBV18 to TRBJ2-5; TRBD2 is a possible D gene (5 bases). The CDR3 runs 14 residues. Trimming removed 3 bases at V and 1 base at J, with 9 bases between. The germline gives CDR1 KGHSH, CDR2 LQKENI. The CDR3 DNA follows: TGTGCCAGCTCACCCGGACTGGCCCAAGAGACCCAGTACTTC. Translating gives CASSPGLAQETQYF.

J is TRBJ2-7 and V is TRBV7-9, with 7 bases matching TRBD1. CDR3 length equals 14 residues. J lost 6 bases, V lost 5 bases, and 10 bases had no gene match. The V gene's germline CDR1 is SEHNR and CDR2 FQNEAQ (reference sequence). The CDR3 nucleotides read TGTGCCAGCAGCCTAGGGACAGCTGACCGCGAGCAGTACGTC. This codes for CASSLGTADREQYV.

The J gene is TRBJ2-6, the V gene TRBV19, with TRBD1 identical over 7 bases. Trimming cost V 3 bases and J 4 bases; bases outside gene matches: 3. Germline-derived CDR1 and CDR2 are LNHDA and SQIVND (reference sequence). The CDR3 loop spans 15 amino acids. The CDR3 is CASSMTGFGANVLTF. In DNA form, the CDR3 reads TGTGCCAGTAGTATGACAGGGTTCGGGGCCAACGTCCTGACTTTC.

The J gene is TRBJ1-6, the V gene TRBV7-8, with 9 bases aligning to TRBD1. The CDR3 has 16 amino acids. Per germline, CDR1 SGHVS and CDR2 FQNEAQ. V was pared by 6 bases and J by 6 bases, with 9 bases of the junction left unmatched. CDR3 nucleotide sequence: TGTGCCAGCAGTCCGACAGGGGGTCGGGGTAATTCACCCCTCCACTTT. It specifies CASSPTGGRGNSPLHF.

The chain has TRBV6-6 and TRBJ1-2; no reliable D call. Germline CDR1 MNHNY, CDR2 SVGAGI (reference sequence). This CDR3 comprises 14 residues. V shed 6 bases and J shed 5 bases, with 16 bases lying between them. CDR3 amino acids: CASSPNRGLYGYTF. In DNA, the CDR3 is TGTGCCAGCAGCCCTAACCGGGGTCTTTATGGCTACACCTTC.

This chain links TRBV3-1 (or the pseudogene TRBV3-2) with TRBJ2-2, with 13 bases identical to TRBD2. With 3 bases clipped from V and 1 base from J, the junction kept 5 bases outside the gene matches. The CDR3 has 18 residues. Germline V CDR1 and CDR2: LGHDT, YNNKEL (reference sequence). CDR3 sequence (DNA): TGTGCCAGCAGCCACCGACTAGCGGGGGGACTGAACACCGGGGAGCTGTTTTTT. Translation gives CASSHRLAGGLNTGELFF.

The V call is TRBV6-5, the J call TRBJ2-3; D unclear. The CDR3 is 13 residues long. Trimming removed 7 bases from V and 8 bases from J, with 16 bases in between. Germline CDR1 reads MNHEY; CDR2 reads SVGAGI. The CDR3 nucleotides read TGTGCCAGCACCCTAGAAGTTTCGGTTACGCAGTATTTT. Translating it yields CASTLEVSVTQYF.

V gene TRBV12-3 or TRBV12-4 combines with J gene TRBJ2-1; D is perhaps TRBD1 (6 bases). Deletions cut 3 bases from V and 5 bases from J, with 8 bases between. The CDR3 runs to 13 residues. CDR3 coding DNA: TGTGCCAGCAGTTTCCAGGGGAACAATGAGCAGTTCTTC. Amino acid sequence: CASSFQGNNEQFF.

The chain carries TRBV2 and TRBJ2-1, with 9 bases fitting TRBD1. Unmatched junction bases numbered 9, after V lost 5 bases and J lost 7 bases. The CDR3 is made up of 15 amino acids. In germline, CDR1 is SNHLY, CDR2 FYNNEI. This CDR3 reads CASSLEQGALNEQFF. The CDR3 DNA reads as TGTGCCAGCAGTCTGGAACAGGGGGCTTTAAATGAGCAGTTCTTC. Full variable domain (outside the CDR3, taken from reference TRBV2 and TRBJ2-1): EPEVTQTPSHQVTQMGQEVILRCVPISNHLYFYWYRQILGQKVEFLVSFYNNEISEKSEIFDDQFSVERPDGSNFTLKIRSTKLEDSAMYFCASSLEQGALNEQFFGPGTRLTVL.

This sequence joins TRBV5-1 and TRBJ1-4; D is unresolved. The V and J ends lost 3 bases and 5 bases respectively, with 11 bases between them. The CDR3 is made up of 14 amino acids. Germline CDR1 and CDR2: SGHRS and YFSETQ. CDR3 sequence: CASSWKGGNEKLFF. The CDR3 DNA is TGCGCCAGCAGCTGGAAGGGAGGGAATGAAAAACTGTTTTTT.

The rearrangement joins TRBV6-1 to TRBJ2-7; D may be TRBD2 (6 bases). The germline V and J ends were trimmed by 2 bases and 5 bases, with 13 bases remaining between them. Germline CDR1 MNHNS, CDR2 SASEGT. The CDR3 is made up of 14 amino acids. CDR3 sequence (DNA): TGTGCCAGCAGTGAAATAGTGGAGGGGAACGAGCAGTACGTC. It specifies CASSEIVEGNEQYV.

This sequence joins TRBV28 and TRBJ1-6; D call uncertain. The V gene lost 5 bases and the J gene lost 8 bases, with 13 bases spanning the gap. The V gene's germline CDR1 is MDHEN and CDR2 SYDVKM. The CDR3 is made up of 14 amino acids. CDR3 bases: TGTGCCAGCAGTGCGACCGGGAGGTATTCACCCCTCCACTTT. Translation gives CASSATGRYSPLHF.

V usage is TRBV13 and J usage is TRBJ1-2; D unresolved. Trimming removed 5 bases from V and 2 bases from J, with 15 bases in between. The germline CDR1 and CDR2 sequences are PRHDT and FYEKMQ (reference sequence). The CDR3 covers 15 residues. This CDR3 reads CASSRSPGENYGYTF. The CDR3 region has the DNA TGTGCCAGCAGCCGTTCCCCCGGGGAGAACTATGGCTACACCTTC.

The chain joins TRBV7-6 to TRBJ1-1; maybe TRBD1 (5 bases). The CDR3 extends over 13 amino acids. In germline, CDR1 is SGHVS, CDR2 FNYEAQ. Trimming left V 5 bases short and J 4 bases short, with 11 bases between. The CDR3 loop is CASSLGTFTEAFF. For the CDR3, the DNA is TGTGCCAGCAGCCTCGGGACTTTCACTGAAGCTTTCTTT.

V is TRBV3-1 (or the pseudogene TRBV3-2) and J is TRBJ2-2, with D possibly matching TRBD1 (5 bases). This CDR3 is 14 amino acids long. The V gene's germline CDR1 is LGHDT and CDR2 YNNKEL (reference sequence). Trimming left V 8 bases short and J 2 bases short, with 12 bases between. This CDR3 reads CASLGLPNTGELFF. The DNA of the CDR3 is TGTGCCAGCCTGGGGCTTCCAAACACCGGGGAGCTGTTTTTT.

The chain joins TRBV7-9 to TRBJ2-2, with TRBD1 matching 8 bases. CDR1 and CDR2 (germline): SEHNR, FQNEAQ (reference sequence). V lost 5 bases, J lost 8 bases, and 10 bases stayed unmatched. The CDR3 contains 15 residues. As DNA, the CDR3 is TGTGCCAGCAGCCCCCCGGACAGGGTCAATGGGGAGCTGTTTTTT. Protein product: CASSPPDRVNGELFF.

CDR3 nucleotides: TGCGCCAGCAGCTTGGCCGGAGGGGACACTGAAGCTTTCTTT. It specifies CASSLAGGDTEAFF. The chain couples TRBV5-1 to TRBJ1-1; D is perhaps TRBD1 (5 bases). The germline gives CDR1 SGHRS, CDR2 YFSETQ. There are 14 residues in the CDR3. V was trimmed by 0 bases and J by 3 bases, leaving 9 bases between them.

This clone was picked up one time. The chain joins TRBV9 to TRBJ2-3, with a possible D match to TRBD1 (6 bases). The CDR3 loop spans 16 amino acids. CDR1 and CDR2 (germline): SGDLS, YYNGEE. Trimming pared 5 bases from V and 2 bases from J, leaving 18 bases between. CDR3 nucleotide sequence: TGTGCCAGCAGTGGCTTAGTGGACAGTAACACAGATACGCAGTATTTT. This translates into CASSGLVDSNTDTQYF.